Following are 13 T cell receptor beta chains from one sample sequenced in a study of shared clonotypes between healthy human individuals (TCRdb year 2020). Libraries came from the immunoSEQ multiplex PCR assay. The immuneACCESS repertoire file appears here via TCRdb, limited to in-frame rearrangements. These files lack a portion of the clones; in checked studies, under half of the deficit traces to unresolved V genes, and the cause of the others is not known. Counted in this sample were roughly 2.4 million clones; around 95% of them appeared once. The ten largest clones add up to approximately 0.13% of the sample. The specimen sequenced was naive CD4+ T cells sorted from blood. The cell subset or site tag for this specimen amounts to: CD45RA+ positively selected. The receptors were gathered from a man aged 18 to 30 in good health.

This chain uses TRBV5-1 with TRBJ2-5; 8 bases are a match to TRBD1. The CDR3 covers 13 residues. Germline CDR1 is SGHRS and CDR2 is YFSETQ. Germline trimming cut 3 bases from V and 4 bases from J; bases unmatched to any gene: 2. This chain's CDR3 is CASSWGTGETQYF. The CDR3 nucleotides read TGCGCCAGCAGCTGGGGGACAGGAGAGACCCAGTACTTC.

The CDR3 DNA follows: TGTGCCAGCAGCTTAAGTAGCGGGGGGATCCAAGAGACCCAGTACTTC. Translating gives CASSLSSGGIQETQYF. The V and J genes are TRBV7-2 and TRBJ2-5, with 10 bases lining up with TRBD2. Looked up from germline, CDR1 is SGHTA and CDR2 is FQGNSA. Unmatched junction bases numbered 4, after V lost 2 bases and J lost 1 base. This CDR3 has 16 residues.

Regarding this clone: The same CDR3 arises from other DNA sequences in this sample as well. This rearrangement joins TRBV5-1 to TRBJ2-1, with a possible D match to TRBD2 (6 bases). The CDR3 is 15 residues long. The germline CDR1 and CDR2 sequences are SGHRS and YFSETQ. V was shortened by 0 bases and J by 4 bases, with 11 bases between the two germline ends. The CDR3 DNA sequence: TGCGCCAGCAGCTTGGTACTAGCAGGGTACAATGAGCAGTTCTTC. This codes for CASSLVLAGYNEQFF.

V and J are TRBV28 and TRBJ2-5, with 7 bases matching TRBD2. Germline trimming cut 6 bases from V and 7 bases from J; bases unmatched to any gene: 14. This CDR3 is built from 15 residues. Germline V lookup: CDR1 MDHEN, CDR2 SYDVKM. CDR3 protein: CASRPGLRLTGTQYF. The CDR3 DNA is TGTGCCAGCAGACCGGGACTAAGATTAACCGGGACCCAGTACTTC.

V usage is TRBV7-3 and J usage is TRBJ2-5; 15 bases are a match to TRBD2. This CDR3 is built from 21 residues. Germline CDR1 reads SGHTA; CDR2 reads FQGTGA. The trim removed 5 bases at V and 0 bases at J, leaving 16 bases unmatched. The CDR3 DNA reads TGTGCCAGCAGCCCCCAAGGCCCTGGACTAGCGGGGGGGACGTACCAAGAGACCCAGTACTTC. Its translation: CASSPQGPGLAGGTYQETQYF.

DNA of the CDR3: TGTGCCAGCAGTGAGAGTTCCGCCGGTCGAAACACCATATATTTT. It yields the protein CASSESSAGRNTIYF. J is TRBJ1-3 and V is TRBV6-1; D remains unclear. Per the germline V gene, CDR1 is MNHNS and CDR2 is SASEGT. The CDR3 length is 15 residues. The V end was cut by 3 bases, the J end by 5 bases, with 14 bases between.

The V and J genes are TRBV19 and TRBJ1-2, with TRBD1 matching 7 bases. Germline values: CDR1 LNHDA, CDR2 SQIVND (reference sequence). The V and J ends lost 6 bases and 3 bases, in that order; junction bases with no gene match: 7. The CDR3 has 14 residues. The CDR3: CASRNGQGDYGYTF. For the CDR3, the DNA is TGTGCCAGTAGAAACGGCCAGGGGGACTATGGCTACACCTTC.

The rearrangement links TRBV30 to TRBJ2-2; D call uncertain. Germline-derived CDR1 and CDR2 are GTSNPN and SVGIG (reference sequence). This CDR3 comprises 14 residues. Trimming removed 0 bases at V and 1 base at J, with 6 bases between. The CDR3 is CAWSVELNTGELFF. CDR3 DNA: TGTGCCTGGAGTGTAGAACTGAACACCGGGGAGCTGTTTTTT.

J is TRBJ2-3 and V is TRBV7-2; possibly TRBD2 for D (6 bases). From germline, CDR1 is SGHTA and CDR2 FQGNSA. CDR3 length: 15 amino acids. V lost 2 bases and J 4 bases, leaving 13 bases between the germline ends. Here the CDR3 reads CASSLKAGRPDTQYF. The CDR3, as DNA: TGTGCCAGCAGCTTAAAGGCAGGGAGGCCAGATACGCAGTATTTT.

About this clone: At one end the junction does not follow the germline gene, possibly because of a read error. CDR3 protein: CASSLAIGQETQYF. The DNA of the CDR3 is TGTGCTAGCAGCTTAGCGATTGGCCAAGAGACCCAGTACTTC. The genes are TRBV7-7 and TRBJ2-5, with D possibly being TRBD2 (5 bases). This CDR3 is built from 14 residues. Germline lookup yields CDR1 SSHAT and CDR2 FNYEAQ (reference sequence).

V gene TRBV6-1 combines with J gene TRBJ2-7; D possibly uses TRBD1 or TRBD2 (5 bases each). Germline V gene sequence: CDR1 MNHNS, CDR2 SASEGT. Trimming took 4 bases from V and 2 from J, leaving 12 bases between them. The CDR3 totals 14 residues. CDR3 bases: TGTGCCAGCAGTGCCACGGGGCCCACCTACGAGCAGTACTTC. It translates to CASSATGPTYEQYF.

The chain is built from TRBV6-5 and TRBJ1-2, with 7 bases lining up with TRBD1. Germline V gene data show CDR1 as MNHEY and CDR2 as SVGAGI. Unmatched junction bases numbered 7, after V lost 5 bases and J lost 7 bases. This CDR3 spans 13 amino acids. The CDR3 region has the DNA TGTGCCAGCAGTAGCATAAACAGGGGTGGCTACACCTTC. This translates into CASSSINRGGYTF.

Concerning this clone itself: Different DNA sequences within this sample yield the same CDR3. The chain joins TRBV19 to TRBJ2-7; TRBD1 is a possible D gene (6 bases). Per the germline V gene, CDR1 is LNHDA and CDR2 is SQIVND (reference sequence). The CDR3 is made up of 13 amino acids. V was shortened by 3 bases and J by 1 base, with 7 bases between the two germline ends. In DNA form, the CDR3 reads TGTGCCAGTAGTATCGGACAGTCCTACGAGCAGTACTTC. The encoded protein is CASSIGQSYEQYF.